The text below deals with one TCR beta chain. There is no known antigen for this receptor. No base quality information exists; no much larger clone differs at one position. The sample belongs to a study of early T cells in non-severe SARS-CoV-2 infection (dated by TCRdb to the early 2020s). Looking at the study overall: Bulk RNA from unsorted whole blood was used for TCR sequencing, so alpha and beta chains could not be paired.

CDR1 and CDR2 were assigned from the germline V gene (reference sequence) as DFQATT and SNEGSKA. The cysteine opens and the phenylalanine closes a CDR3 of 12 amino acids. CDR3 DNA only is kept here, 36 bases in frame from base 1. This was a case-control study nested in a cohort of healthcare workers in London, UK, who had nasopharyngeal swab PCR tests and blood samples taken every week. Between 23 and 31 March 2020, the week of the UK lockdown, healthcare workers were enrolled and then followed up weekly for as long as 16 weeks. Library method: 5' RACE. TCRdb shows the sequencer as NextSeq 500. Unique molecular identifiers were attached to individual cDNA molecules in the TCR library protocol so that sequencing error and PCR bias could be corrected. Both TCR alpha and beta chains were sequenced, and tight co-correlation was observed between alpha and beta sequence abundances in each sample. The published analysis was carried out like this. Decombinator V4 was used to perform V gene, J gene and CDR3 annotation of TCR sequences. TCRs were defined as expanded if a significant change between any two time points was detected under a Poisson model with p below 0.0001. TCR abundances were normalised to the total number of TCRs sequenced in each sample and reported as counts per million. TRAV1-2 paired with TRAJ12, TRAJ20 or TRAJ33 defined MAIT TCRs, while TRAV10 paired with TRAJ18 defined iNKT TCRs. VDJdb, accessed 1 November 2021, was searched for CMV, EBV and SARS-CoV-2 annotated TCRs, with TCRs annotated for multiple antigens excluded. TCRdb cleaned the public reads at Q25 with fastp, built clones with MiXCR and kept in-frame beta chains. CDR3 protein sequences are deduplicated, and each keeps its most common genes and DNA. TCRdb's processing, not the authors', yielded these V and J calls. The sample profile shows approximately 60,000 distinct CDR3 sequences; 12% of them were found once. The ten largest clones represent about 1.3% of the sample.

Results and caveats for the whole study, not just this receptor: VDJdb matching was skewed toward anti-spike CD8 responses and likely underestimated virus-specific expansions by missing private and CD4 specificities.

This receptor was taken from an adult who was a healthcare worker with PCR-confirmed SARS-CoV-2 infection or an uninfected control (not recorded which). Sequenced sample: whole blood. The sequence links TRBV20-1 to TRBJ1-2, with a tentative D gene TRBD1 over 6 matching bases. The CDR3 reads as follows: CSLGGSGYGYTF. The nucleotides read TGCAGCCTGGGGGGCTCTGGCTATGGCTACACCTTC.